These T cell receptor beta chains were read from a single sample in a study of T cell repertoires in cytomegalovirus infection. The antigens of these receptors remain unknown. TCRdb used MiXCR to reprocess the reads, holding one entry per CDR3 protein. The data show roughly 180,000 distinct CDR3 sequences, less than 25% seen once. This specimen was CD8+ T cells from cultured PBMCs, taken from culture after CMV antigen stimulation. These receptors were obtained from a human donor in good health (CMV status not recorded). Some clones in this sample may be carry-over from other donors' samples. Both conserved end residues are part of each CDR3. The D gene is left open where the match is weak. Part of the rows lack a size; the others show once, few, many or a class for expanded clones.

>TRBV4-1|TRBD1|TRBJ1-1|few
CASSPTHRTGNTEAFF
TGCGCCAGCAGCCCCACTCACCGGACAGGGAACACTGAAGCTTTCTTT
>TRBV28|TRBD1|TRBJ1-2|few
CASRKTGGEGYTF
TGTGCCAGCAGGAAGACAGGGGGCGAGGGCTACACCTTC
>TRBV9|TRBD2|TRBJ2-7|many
CASSPGGAAYEQYF
TGTGCCAGCAGCCCCGGGGGGGCCGCCTACGAGCAGTACTTC
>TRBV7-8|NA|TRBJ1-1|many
CASSLALGVANTEAFF
TGTGCCAGCAGCTTAGCGCTTGGGGTGGCGAACACTGAAGCTTTCTTT
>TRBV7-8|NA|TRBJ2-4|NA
CASSPQGSGAKNIQYF
TGTGCCAGCAGCCCCCAGGGGAGTGGGGCCAAAAACATTCAGTACTTC
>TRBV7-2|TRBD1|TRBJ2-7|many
CASRGQAGEQYF
TGTGCCAGCAGAGGACAGGCAGGAGAGCAGTACTTC
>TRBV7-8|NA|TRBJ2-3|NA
CASSLNPGLDTQYF
TGTGCCAGCAGCTTAAATCCGGGGTTGGATACGCAGTATTTT
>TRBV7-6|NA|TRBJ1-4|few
CASSFRQVRNEKLFF
TGTGCCAGCAGCTTCCGACAGGTTAGAAATGAAAAACTGTTTTTT
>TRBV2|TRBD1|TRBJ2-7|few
CASSTLWTGGSEQYF
TGTGCCAGCAGTACACTCTGGACAGGCGGAAGCGAGCAGTACTTC
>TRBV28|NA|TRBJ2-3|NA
CASSFLEPLTDTQYF
TGTGCCAGCAGTTTTCTAGAGCCCCTCACAGATACGCAGTATTTT
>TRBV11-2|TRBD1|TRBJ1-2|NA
CASSLETGTNYGYTF
TGTGCCAGCAGCTTAGAGACAGGGACTAACTATGGCTACACCTTC
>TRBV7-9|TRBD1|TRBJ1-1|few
CASSFIVHRDRRAFF
TGTGCCAGCAGCTTTATAGTGCATCGGGACAGACGAGCTTTCTTT
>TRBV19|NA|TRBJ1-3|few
CASKRATSGNTIYF
TGTGCCAGTAAGAGGGCTACCTCTGGAAACACCATATATTTT
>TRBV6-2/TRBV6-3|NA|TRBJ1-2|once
CASDGDYGYTF
TGTGCCAGCGACGGGGACTATGGCTACACCTTC
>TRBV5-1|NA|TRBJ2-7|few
CASSGAKYEQYF
TGCGCCAGCAGCGGCGCTAAGTACGAGCAGTACTTC
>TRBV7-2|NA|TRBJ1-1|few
CASSLVVVVGGHPGEAFF
TGTGCCAGCAGCTTAGTGGTCGTTGTAGGGGGGCACCCGGGCGAAGCTTTCTTT
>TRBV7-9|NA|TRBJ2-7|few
CASSPSKEAYEQYF
TGTGCCAGCAGCCCCTCAAAGGAAGCATACGAGCAGTACTTC
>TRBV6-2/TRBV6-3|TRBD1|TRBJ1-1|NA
CASRQGVYTEAFF
TGTGCCAGCAGGCAGGGGGTTTACACTGAAGCTTTCTTT
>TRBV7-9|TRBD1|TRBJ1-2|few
CASSLAGTVYGYTF
TGTGCCAGCAGCTTAGCCGGGACAGTCTATGGCTACACCTTC
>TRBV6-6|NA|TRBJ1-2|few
CASSYSPSASYGYTF
TGTGCCAGCAGTTACTCTCCTTCGGCCAGCTATGGCTACACCTTC
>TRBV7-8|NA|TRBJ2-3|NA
CASRSRPPGFWADTQYF
TGTGCCAGCAGATCCCGTCCCCCAGGGTTCTGGGCAGATACGCAGTATTTT
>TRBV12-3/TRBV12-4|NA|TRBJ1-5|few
CASALGGGWAQHF
TGTGCCAGTGCCCTGGGTGGAGGATGGGCCCAGCATTTT
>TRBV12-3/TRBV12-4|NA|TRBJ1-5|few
CASSLKGAPKYQPQHF
TGTGCCAGCAGTTTAAAAGGGGCCCCGAAATATCAGCCCCAGCATTTT
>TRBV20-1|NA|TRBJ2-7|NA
CSARAVEGPYEQYF
TGCAGTGCTAGAGCGGTGGAGGGACCCTACGAGCAGTACTTC
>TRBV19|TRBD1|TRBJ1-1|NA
CASSIIGQGMNTEAFF
TGTGCCAGTAGTATAATAGGACAGGGTATGAACACTGAAGCTTTCTTT
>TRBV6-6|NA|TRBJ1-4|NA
CASSYSEATNEKLFF
TGTGCCAGCAGTTACTCAGAGGCAACTAATGAAAAACTGTTTTTT
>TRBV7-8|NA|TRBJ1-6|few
CASSASQSSYNSPLHF
TGTGCCAGCAGCGCCTCACAAAGCTCCTATAATTCACCCCTCCACTTT
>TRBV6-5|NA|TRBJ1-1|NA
CASSYAQPTEAFF
TGTGCCAGCAGTTATGCGCAGCCCACTGAAGCTTTCTTT
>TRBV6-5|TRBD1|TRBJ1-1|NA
CASSYGTGVAEAFF
TGTGCCAGCAGTTACGGGACAGGGGTTGCTGAAGCTTTCTTT
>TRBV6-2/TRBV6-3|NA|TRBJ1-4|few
CASSYSVTAPVGDFATNEKLFF
TGTGCCAGCAGTTACTCGGTTACGGCGCCGGTGGGAGACTTTGCAACTAATGAAAAACTGTTTTTT
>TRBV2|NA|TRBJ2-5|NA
CASEGTQYF
TGTGCCAGCGAAGGGACCCAGTACTTC
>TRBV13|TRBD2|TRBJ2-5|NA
CASSSPGERGAWTQYF
TGTGCCAGCAGCTCTCCGGGGGAGCGGGGGGCCTGGACCCAGTACTTC
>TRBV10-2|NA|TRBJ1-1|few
CASSEDGGLNTEAFF
TGCGCCAGCAGTGAGGATGGGGGATTGAACACTGAAGCTTTCTTT
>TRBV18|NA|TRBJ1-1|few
CVSSRGDLVNTEAFF
TGTGTCAGCTCTAGGGGGGATTTAGTGAACACTGAAGCTTTCTTT
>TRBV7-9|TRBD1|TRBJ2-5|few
CASISTGVSETQYF
TGTGCCAGCATTTCGACAGGGGTTTCAGAGACCCAGTACTTC
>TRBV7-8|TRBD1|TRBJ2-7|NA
CASSPPTGPSYEQYF
TGTGCCAGCAGCCCACCGACAGGGCCCTCCTACGAGCAGTACTTC
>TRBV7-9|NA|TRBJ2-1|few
CASSLSSASSYNEQFF
TGTGCCAGCAGCTTGTCCAGCGCGAGCTCCTACAATGAGCAGTTCTTC
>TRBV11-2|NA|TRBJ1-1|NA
CASSLGTGRWGTEAFF
TGTGCCAGCAGCTTAGGGACGGGTCGTTGGGGGACTGAAGCTTTCTTT
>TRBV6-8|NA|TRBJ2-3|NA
CASSYGLGGITDTQYF
TGTGCCAGCAGTTACGGCCTCGGAGGGATCACAGATACGCAGTATTTT
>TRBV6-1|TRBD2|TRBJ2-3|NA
CASRPRGTTDTQYF
TGTGCCAGCAGGCCGCGGGGGACCACAGATACGCAGTATTTT